This TCR beta chain was retrieved from a study of blood T cell repertoires in COVID-19. Study information: Material from acute and convalescent COVID-19 was sourced from the United States, Italy and Spain. PBMCs, B-cell-depleted T cells, or T cells were the source of the cDNA or gDNA that made up the material.

The CDR3 runs to 15 residues. Germline-derived CDR1 and CDR2 are MNHNY and SVGAGI (reference sequence). V dropped 6 bases and J dropped 1 base, with 12 bases sitting between them. The authors' processing: Estimated nucleated cell counts came from reference gene primer amplification. This table comes from immunoSEQ multiplex PCR, and its TCRdb copy is limited to in-frame clones, with some not included. That table gives V, J and clone size, and the DNA gave D and trimming. The repertoire holds about 260,000 clones, about 86% seen once, with about 2.1% in the top ten. Sequenced: peripheral blood. The source of this sequence is a man between 25 and 39 years old with active or convalescent COVID-19. V is TRBV6-6 and J is TRBJ2-2; no reliable D call. The CDR3 loop is CASSTRHLNTGELFF. CDR3 DNA: TGTGCCAGCAGCACCAGACACCTGAACACCGGGGAGCTGTTTTTT.